Each of the 3 T cell receptor beta chains below was sequenced from the same sample in a study of tumor and adjacent non-tumor tissue in lung cancer. No cell sorting was done before RNA was extracted from the tissue. Distant lung tissue was collected more than 3 cm away from the tumor edge. Three rounds of nested PCR, following a modified ARM-PCR protocol, produced the TCRbeta library. TCRdb redid the calling of the multiplex PCR reads with MiXCR, one entry per CDR3 protein. The sample carries roughly 90,000 distinct CDR3 sequences, roughly three quarters recorded once. The specimen sequenced was distant non-tumor lung tissue. The receptors were sampled from a woman in her 50s with non-small cell lung cancer.

This clonotype was recorded at least ten times. The CDR3 bases are TGCAGCGTTGAAGGGGCTAGCGGGGCCCCGGGGGCCGAGCAGTACTTC. Amino acid sequence: CSVEGASGAPGAEQYF. The chain employs TRBV29-1 and TRBJ2-7; the match to TRBD2 covers 9 bases. The J segment lost 6 bases and the V segment lost 1 base, leaving 13 bases of the junction unmatched. CDR3 length equals 16 residues. The germline V gene has CDR1 SQVTM and CDR2 ANQGSEA.

V usage is TRBV5-8 and J usage is TRBJ1-2; 7 positions match TRBD1. Germline V CDR1 and CDR2: SGHTS, YDEGEE. CDR3 length: 13 residues. J was trimmed by 8 bases and V by 6 bases; bases with no gene match: 10. The CDR3 bases are TGTGCCAGCAACTCTCAGACAGGGAAGGGCTACACCTTC. Amino acid sequence: CASNSQTGKGYTF.

This clonotype was observed once. The final CDR3 position lacks the conserved phenylalanine or tryptophan, pointing to a likely read error. The chain has TRBV14 and TRBJ2-3; possible D gene TRBD2, 7 bases. Germline values: CDR1 SGHDN, CDR2 FVKESK. The CDR3 covers 23 residues. Deletions cut 0 bases from V and 1 base from J, with 32 bases between. The CDR3 region has the DNA TGTGCCAGCAGCCAAGATCGACGCGGTATGAAGTTCGGGGGAGGGGGAGGCACAGATACGCAGTATTTG. Translation: CASSQDRRGMKFGGGGGTDTQYL.